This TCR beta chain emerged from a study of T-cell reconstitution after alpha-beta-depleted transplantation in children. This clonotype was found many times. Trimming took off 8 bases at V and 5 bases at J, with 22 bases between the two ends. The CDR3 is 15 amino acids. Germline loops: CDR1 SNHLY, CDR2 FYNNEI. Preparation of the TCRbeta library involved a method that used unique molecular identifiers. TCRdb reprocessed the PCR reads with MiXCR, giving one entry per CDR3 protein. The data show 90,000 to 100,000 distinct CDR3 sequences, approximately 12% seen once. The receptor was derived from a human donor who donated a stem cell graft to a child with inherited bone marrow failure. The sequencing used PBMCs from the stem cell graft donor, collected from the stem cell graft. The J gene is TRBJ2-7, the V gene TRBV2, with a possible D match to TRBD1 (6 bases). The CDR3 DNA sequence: TGTGCCAGCCACAAATCGGCCAGGGGATTGGACGAGCAGTACTTC. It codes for CASHKSARGLDEQYF.